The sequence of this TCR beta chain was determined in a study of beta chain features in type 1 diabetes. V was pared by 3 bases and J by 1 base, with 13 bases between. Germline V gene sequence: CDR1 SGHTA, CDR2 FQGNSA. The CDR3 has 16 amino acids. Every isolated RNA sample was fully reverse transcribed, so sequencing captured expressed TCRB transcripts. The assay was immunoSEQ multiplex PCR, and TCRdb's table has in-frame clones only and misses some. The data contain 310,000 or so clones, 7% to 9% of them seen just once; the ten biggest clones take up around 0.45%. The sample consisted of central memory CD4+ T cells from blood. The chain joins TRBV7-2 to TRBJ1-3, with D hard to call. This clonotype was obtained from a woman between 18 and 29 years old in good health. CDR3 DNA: TGTGCCAGCAGCTTCTCTTCGGTCTTGTCTGGAAACACCATATATTTT. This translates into CASSFSSVLSGNTIYF. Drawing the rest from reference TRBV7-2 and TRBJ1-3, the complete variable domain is GAGVSQSPSNKVTEKGKDVELRCDPISGHTALYWYRQSLGQGLEFLIYFQGNSAPDKSGLPSDRFSAERTGGSVSTLTIQRTQQEDSAVYLCASSFSSVLSGNTIYFGEGSWLTVV.